A selection of T cell receptor beta chains follows, all from one sample in a study. MiXCR, run by TCRdb on the 5' RACE reads, gives a single entry per CDR3 protein. The table has around 7,800 distinct CDR3 sequences, about 40% seen once. The sample was memory CD4+ T cells sorted from blood. The receptors derive from a female donor with breast cancer. Each CDR3 is given with its conserved first and last residue. The D gene is left open where the match is weak. Where a row states a size, it is once, few, many or the class of an expanded clone; other rows omit it.

V: TRBV20-1; D: -; J: TRBJ2-1; size: medium-sized; DNA: TGCAGTGCCCGCTACCGGGCTTTCAATGAGCAGTTCTTC; CDR3: CSARYRAFNEQFF
V: TRBV4-1; D: TRBD2; J: TRBJ2-1; size: medium-sized; DNA: TGCGCCAGCAGCATGGGCGGCGGGAGGACCTACAATGAGCAGTTCTTC; CDR3: CASSMGGGRTYNEQFF
V: TRBV30; D: -; J: TRBJ1-4; size: -; DNA: TGTGCCTGGGGGGGAGGGGGACTAAATGAAAAACTGTTTTTT; CDR3: CAWGGGGLNEKLFF
V: TRBV29-1; D: TRBD1; J: TRBJ2-4; size: -; DNA: TGCAGCGTTCGGACAGGGGGCAATGGGGCCAAAAACATTCAGTACTTC; CDR3: CSVRTGGNGAKNIQYF
V: TRBV20-1; D: -; J: TRBJ1-2; size: few; DNA: TGCAGTGCCGAGGGTCCGGCCGATGGCTACACCTTC; CDR3: CSAEGPADGYTF
V: TRBV10-3; D: TRBD1; J: TRBJ2-7; size: -; DNA: TGTGCCGTACGGGCCGGGACAGGGGCCTTCCTCAGGGGAGACGAGCAGTACTTC; CDR3: CAVRAGTGAFLRGDEQYF
V: TRBV10-2; D: -; J: TRBJ2-3; size: -; DNA: TGCGCCAGCAGTGAGCAGGGCACAGATACGCAGTATTTT; CDR3: CASSEQGTDTQYF
V: TRBV7-9; D: TRBD2; J: TRBJ2-4; size: -; DNA: TGTGCCAGCAGCCCCCTCCGGGGGGAAAACATTCAGTACTTC; CDR3: CASSPLRGENIQYF
V: TRBV18; D: TRBD2; J: TRBJ2-1; size: -; DNA: TGTGCCAGCTCACCGGAGCTAGCGGTTCTTAATGAGCAGTTCTTC; CDR3: CASSPELAVLNEQFF
V: TRBV7-2; D: -; J: TRBJ2-1; size: -; DNA: TGTGCCAGCGGCTACAATGAGCAGTTCTTC; CDR3: CASGYNEQFF
V: TRBV11-2; D: -; J: TRBJ1-5; size: -; DNA: TGTGCCAGCAGCCTAAACCTAATCATGCCCCAGCATTTT; CDR3: CASSLNLIMPQHF
V: TRBV28; D: -; J: TRBJ1-5; size: few; DNA: TGTGCCAGCACCACTGTAGGAGGGGGTAGCAATCAGCCCCAGCATTTT; CDR3: CASTTVGGGSNQPQHF
V: TRBV20-1; D: -; J: TRBJ2-7; size: -; DNA: TGCAGTGCTTCCCTGAACGGAGGATCCTACGAGCAGTACTTC; CDR3: CSASLNGGSYEQYF
V: TRBV7-2; D: -; J: TRBJ1-1; size: few; DNA: TGTGCCAGCAGCTTCGGCCCAAACACTGAAGCTTTCTTT; CDR3: CASSFGPNTEAFF
V: TRBV14; D: -; J: TRBJ1-1; size: few; DNA: TGTGCCAGCAGCCTCCGGGCGGCGGGTTCCACTGAAGCTTTCTTT; CDR3: CASSLRAAGSTEAFF
V: TRBV6-2/TRBV6-3; D: -; J: TRBJ2-7; size: medium-sized; DNA: TGTGCCAGCAGTAAGCAGGGAATTTGGGACTACGAGCAGTACTTC; CDR3: CASSKQGIWDYEQYF
V: TRBV28; D: -; J: TRBJ1-2; size: few; DNA: TGTGCCAGCAGTGAGGGACGGGATGGCTACACCTTC; CDR3: CASSEGRDGYTF
V: TRBV20-1; D: -; J: TRBJ2-4; size: medium-sized; DNA: TGCAGTGCTACAGATTTAGCCAAAAACATTCAGTACTTC; CDR3: CSATDLAKNIQYF
V: TRBV5-1; D: -; J: TRBJ2-3; size: -; DNA: TGCGCCAGCAGCTTGGCCCGTTTCTTGGATACGCAGTATTTT; CDR3: CASSLARFLDTQYF
V: TRBV4-1; D: -; J: TRBJ1-5; size: few; DNA: TGCGCCAGCAGCCCGGGACTGAGCAATCAGCCCCAGCATTTT; CDR3: CASSPGLSNQPQHF
V: TRBV27; D: TRBD1; J: TRBJ2-3; size: -; DNA: TGTGCCAGCACCACACGATCAGGGGGCTTAAGAGATACGCAGTATTTT; CDR3: CASTTRSGGLRDTQYF
V: TRBV20-1; D: -; J: TRBJ2-2; size: medium-sized; DNA: TGCAGTGCACTTAGACAGAACACCGGGGAGCTGTTTTTT; CDR3: CSALRQNTGELFF
V: TRBV12-3/TRBV12-4; D: -; J: TRBJ2-7; size: -; DNA: TGTGCCAGCAGTTTTGGGGGAAATTACGAGCAGTACTTC; CDR3: CASSFGGNYEQYF
V: TRBV29-1; D: TRBD1; J: TRBJ1-1; size: -; DNA: TGCAGCGTTGATTATGCAGGGGGTGAAGCTTTCTTT; CDR3: CSVDYAGGEAFF
V: TRBV4-2; D: TRBD1; J: TRBJ1-6; size: medium-sized; DNA: TGTGCCAGCAGCCAAGATTGGACAGGGGGACGGTTTTCACCCCTCCACTTT; CDR3: CASSQDWTGGRFSPLHF
V: TRBV6-5; D: TRBD1; J: TRBJ1-3; size: -; DNA: TGTGCCAGCAGTTCCACGACAGGGGTTGCTGGAAACACCATATATTTT; CDR3: CASSSTTGVAGNTIYF
V: TRBV15; D: -; J: TRBJ2-6; size: -; DNA: TGTGCCACCAGCAGTGACTTCCACTCTGGGGCCAACGTCCTGACTTTC; CDR3: CATSSDFHSGANVLTF
V: TRBV2; D: TRBD1; J: TRBJ2-1; size: -; DNA: TGTGCCACCAATCCGGGACAGGGGGCGAATGAGCAGTTCTTC; CDR3: CATNPGQGANEQFF
V: TRBV20-1; D: -; J: TRBJ2-1; size: few; DNA: TGCAGTGCTAGAGATATGTCGGTTGGGCAGTACAATGAGCAGTTCTTC; CDR3: CSARDMSVGQYNEQFF
V: TRBV7-2; D: TRBD1; J: TRBJ1-1; size: few; DNA: TGTGCCAGCAGCTTCAGGGGGCAGCCTGAAGCTTTCTTT; CDR3: CASSFRGQPEAFF
V: TRBV12-3/TRBV12-4; D: -; J: TRBJ1-3; size: -; DNA: TGTGCCAGCAGTTCCCAGGGTATTACCGGCACCATATATTTT; CDR3: CASSSQGITGTIYF